The clone carrying this T cell receptor beta chain was observed a few times. Specified treatment: randomized to nivolumab then ipilimumab (arm A) or the reverse (arm B). TCRdb's copy holds only in-frame clones and misses some; the assay was immunoSEQ multiplex PCR. The data contain about 2,900 clones, less than 25% of them singletons. This CDR3 is 17 amino acids long. After removal of 0 bases from V and 6 bases from J, the junction contained 9 bases not matched to a gene. CDR1 is MNHGY and CDR2 is SAAAGT in the germline V gene. The data were obtained in a study of sequential checkpoint blockade in melanoma.

The material was tumor tissue (inferred from file names), obtained from a patient given nivolumab and ipilimumab in sequence. This receptor was identified in a human donor with melanoma. The V gene is TRBV6-8, the J gene TRBJ2-2, with 8 bases that match TRBD1. In DNA, the CDR3 is TGTGCCAGCAGTTACTCGATCGGGGACAGGTCGGCCGGGGAGCTGTTTTTT. Residues: CASSYSIGDRSAGELFF.